The 19 T cell receptor beta chains listed next were all sequenced from one sample in a study of blood T cell repertoires in COVID-19. The data were produced by immunoSEQ multiplex PCR, yet TCRdb's version contains in-frame clones alone and is incomplete. The sample consists of some 170,000 clones, about 91% of them appearing once. Sequencing was carried out using peripheral blood. The receptors shown here come from a woman aged 50 to 60 with acute or convalescent COVID-19.

The CDR3 sequence is CASSYSVGGGGTEAFF. CDR3 DNA: TGTGCCAGCAGTTACTCGGTCGGTGGGGGAGGCACTGAAGCTTTCTTT. J is TRBJ1-1 and V is TRBV6-5; D perhaps matches TRBD1 (5 bases). The V gene lost 0 bases and the J gene lost 4 bases, with 15 bases spanning the gap. The CDR3 has 16 residues. Per the germline V gene, CDR1 is MNHEY and CDR2 is SVGAGI.

This clone has just one count. The gene calls are TRBV7-2 and TRBJ1-4; 7 nucleotides align to TRBD1. Germline assignment: CDR1 SGHTA and CDR2 FQGNSA. V shed 6 bases and J 8 bases; nucleotides not matched to a gene: 12. The CDR3 extends over 15 amino acids. CDR3 DNA: TGTGCCAGCAGATTTGAACAGGGGAAAGGGGAAAAACTGTTTTTT. It yields the protein CASRFEQGKGEKLFF.

This clone was observed a single time. The chain links TRBV12-5 to TRBJ2-2, with a weak D call TRBD1 (6 bases). The CDR3 runs 15 residues. Trimming stripped 0 bases from V and 3 bases from J, with 8 bases between. Germline loops: CDR1 LGHNT, CDR2 FRNRAP. CDR3 in DNA: TGTGCTAGTGGTTTGGTGGGGGCTGACACCGGGGAGCTGTTTTTT. Translated: CASGLVGADTGELFF.

This rearrangement joins TRBV13 to TRBJ2-1; TRBD1 matches 12 bases. J lost 6 bases, V lost 4 bases, and 4 bases had no gene match. The length of the CDR3 is 15 residues. Germline loops: CDR1 PRHDT, CDR2 FYEKMQ (reference sequence). In nucleotides, the CDR3 is TGTGCCAGCAGCTCCAGGGGACAGGGGGCCAATGAGCAGTTCTTC. It codes for CASSSRGQGANEQFF.

V usage is TRBV3-1 (or the pseudogene TRBV3-2) and J usage is TRBJ1-2, with a possible D match to TRBD1 (5 bases). Trimming pared 4 bases from V and 7 bases from J, leaving 16 bases between. The CDR3 covers 14 residues. From germline, CDR1 is LGHDT and CDR2 YNNKEL (reference sequence). The CDR3 sequence is CASSPDTVSRGYTF. The CDR3 DNA is TGTGCCAGCAGCCCGGACACGGTGTCTCGTGGCTACACCTTC.

This clone has more than one count but fewer than ten. The chain has TRBV29-1 and TRBJ1-1; D might be TRBD1 (5 bases). V was cut by 4 bases and J by 6 bases, with 21 bases left in between. The CDR3 contains 15 residues. Germline CDR1 reads SQVTM; CDR2 reads ANQGSEA. For the CDR3, the DNA is TGCAGCGTTGCTACAGGTTCACTTGTCGGGCCTGAAGCTTTCTTT. Translated, it gives CSVATGSLVGPEAFF.

Only a few counts were recorded for this clone. The chain couples TRBV7-2 to TRBJ1-2, with a possible D match to TRBD1 (6 bases). This CDR3 spans 13 amino acids. The V gene lost 4 bases and the J gene lost 7 bases, with 13 bases spanning the gap. In germline, CDR1 is SGHTA, CDR2 FQGNSA. The CDR3 bases are TGTGCCAGCAGCTCACAGGGTCTGCTTGGCTACACCTTC. It encodes CASSSQGLLGYTF.

This chain connects TRBV7-9 to TRBJ1-1; TRBD1 matches 7 bases. Germline V gene sequence: CDR1 SEHNR, CDR2 FQNEAQ (reference sequence). The trim removed 6 bases at V and 4 bases at J, leaving 8 bases unmatched. The length of the CDR3 is 14 residues. CDR3 coding DNA: TGTGCCAGCAGGAGGGACAGTGAGGGCACTGAAGCTTTCTTT. Amino acids: CASRRDSEGTEAFF.

This rearrangement joins TRBV6-5 to TRBJ1-2, with 9 bases lining up with TRBD1. J gave up 6 bases and V 6 bases, and 5 bases lay outside the gene matches. The germline gives CDR1 MNHEY, CDR2 SVGAGI. The CDR3 consists of 13 residues. The CDR3 DNA sequence: TGTGCCAGCAGCCAACAGGGGGCCCATGGCTACACCTTC. It yields the protein CASSQQGAHGYTF.

J is TRBJ2-1 and V is TRBV30, with 14 bases lining up with TRBD2. Germline CDR1 reads GTSNPN; CDR2 reads SVGIG (reference sequence). Trimming cost V 3 bases and J 9 bases; bases outside gene matches: 4. The CDR3 length is 14 residues. Here the CDR3 reads CAWRGLAGASEQFF. CDR3 coding DNA: TGTGCCTGGAGGGGACTAGCGGGAGCCAGTGAGCAGTTCTTC.

J is TRBJ2-2 and V is TRBV19; 9 bases are a match to TRBD2. Germline V lookup: CDR1 LNHDA, CDR2 SQIVND (reference sequence). With V trimmed by 3 bases and J by 7 bases, 3 bases remained unmatched. CDR3 length: 14 residues. CDR3 protein: CASSMGSGGGELFF. In nucleotides, the CDR3 is TGTGCCAGTAGTATGGGTAGCGGGGGCGGGGAGCTGTTTTTT.

The chain is built from TRBV5-6 and TRBJ1-6; D may be TRBD1 (5 bases). Trimming stripped 6 bases from V and 6 bases from J, with 16 bases between. CDR3 length equals 15 residues. Germline CDR1 and CDR2: SGHDT and YYEEEE. CDR3 bases: TGTGCCAGCACCCGGACATCAGTGTCTAATTCACCCCTCCACTTT. Translated, it gives CASTRTSVSNSPLHF.

The sample holds one count of this clone. The chain carries TRBV11-2 and TRBJ2-1; the match to TRBD2 covers 7 bases. Trimming at V came to 5 bases and at J to 8 bases, leaving 15 bases not matched to a gene. Germline CDR1 and CDR2: SGHAT and FQNNGV. The CDR3 has 16 residues. The DNA of the CDR3 is TGTGCCAGCAGCCCCACCGGGGGGTACCTACTACATGAGCAGTTCTTC. As protein: CASSPTGGYLLHEQFF.

The chain carries TRBV7-2 and TRBJ2-7; 7 bases line up with TRBD1. CDR1 and CDR2 from the germline V gene are SGHTA and FQGNSA. With V trimmed by 5 bases and J by 1 base, 5 bases remained unmatched. This CDR3 has 14 amino acids. CDR3: CASSPVTGSYEQYF. CDR3 bases: TGTGCCAGCAGCCCCGTGACAGGGTCCTACGAGCAGTACTTC.

The chain joins TRBV30 to TRBJ2-7; possible D gene TRBD1, 6 bases. The CDR3 covers 13 residues. Per the germline V gene, CDR1 is GTSNPN and CDR2 is SVGIG (reference sequence). The V end was cut by 1 base, the J end by 4 bases, with 11 bases between. The CDR3 DNA follows: TGTGCCTGGAGTGGGACAGATCGATACGAGCAGTACTTC. Amino acid sequence: CAWSGTDRYEQYF.

The rearrangement uses TRBV5-1 and TRBJ2-7; no reliable D call. The germline V gene has CDR1 SGHRS and CDR2 YFSETQ. This CDR3 region has 14 residues. Trimming removed 0 bases from V and 0 bases from J, with 7 bases in between. This chain's CDR3 is CASSLGANSYEQYF. Written as DNA, the CDR3 is TGCGCCAGCAGCTTGGGGGCCAACTCCTACGAGCAGTACTTC.

This clone came up a few times. V usage is TRBV5-1 and J usage is TRBJ1-1; D is unclear. This CDR3 has 13 residues. Trimming left V 0 bases short and J 4 bases short, with 7 bases between. Germline CDR1 SGHRS, CDR2 YFSETQ. The CDR3 nucleotides are TGCGCCAGCAGCTTGGGGGCTGGCACTGAAGCTTTCTTT. Its translation is CASSLGAGTEAFF.

This chain links TRBV5-1 with TRBJ2-1; 9 bases map to TRBD1. The V gene end was trimmed by 4 bases and the J gene end by 8 bases; junction bases not matched to a gene: 13. CDR1 and CDR2 (germline): SGHRS, YFSETQ. This CDR3 has 16 residues. CDR3 sequence (DNA): TGCGCCAGCAGCCTTTCACCGGGACAGGGTGCTTATGAGCAGTTCTTC. Translating it yields CASSLSPGQGAYEQFF.

This clone was seen only a few times. V and J are TRBV15 and TRBJ1-3; D unresolved. V lost 5 bases to trimming and J lost 7 bases, with 9 bases between them. The CDR3 has 12 amino acids. Looked up from germline, CDR1 is LNHNV and CDR2 is YYDKDF (reference sequence). CDR3 DNA: TGTGCCACCAGCCTCGGAGGGAACACCATATATTTT. Translation: CATSLGGNTIYF.